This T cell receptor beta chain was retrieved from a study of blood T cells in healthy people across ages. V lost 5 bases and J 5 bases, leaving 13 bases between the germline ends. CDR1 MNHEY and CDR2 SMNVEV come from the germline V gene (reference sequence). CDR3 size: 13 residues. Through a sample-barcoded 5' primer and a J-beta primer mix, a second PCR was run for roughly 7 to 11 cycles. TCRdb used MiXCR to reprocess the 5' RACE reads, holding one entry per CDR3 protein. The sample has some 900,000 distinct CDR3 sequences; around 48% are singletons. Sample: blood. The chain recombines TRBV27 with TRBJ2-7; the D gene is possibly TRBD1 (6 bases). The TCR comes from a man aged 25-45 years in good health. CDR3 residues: CASSVTRGHEQYF. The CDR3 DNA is TGTGCCAGCAGTGTAACCAGGGGCCACGAGCAGTACTTC.